Included here is one TCR beta chain sequence, with context. The antigen remains undetermined. Only in-frame clones appear in the TCRdb table, and some are missing; sequencing was by immunoSEQ multiplex PCR. The data hold 1.4 million or so clones, with about 98.5% observed a single time. This record comes from a study of shared clonotypes between healthy human individuals. Study observations and caveats: A generally larger estimated richness was seen in naive subsets than in memory subsets.

Nashville, Tennessee was home to all donors, who were Caucasian adults. The sample consisted of naive CD4+ T cells sorted from blood. Documented subset: CD45RA+ positively selected. This clonotype was obtained from a man in his thirties or forties in good health.

CDR3: CASSLASVPGAFF. For the CDR3, the DNA is TGTGCCAGCAGCTTAGCATCAGTCCCCGGAGCTTTCTTT. The chain recombines TRBV7-9 with TRBJ1-1; D is ambiguous. Trimming pared 0 bases from V and 10 bases from J, leaving 12 bases between. The CDR3 consists of 13 residues. Per the germline V gene, CDR1 is SEHNR and CDR2 is FQNEAQ (reference sequence).